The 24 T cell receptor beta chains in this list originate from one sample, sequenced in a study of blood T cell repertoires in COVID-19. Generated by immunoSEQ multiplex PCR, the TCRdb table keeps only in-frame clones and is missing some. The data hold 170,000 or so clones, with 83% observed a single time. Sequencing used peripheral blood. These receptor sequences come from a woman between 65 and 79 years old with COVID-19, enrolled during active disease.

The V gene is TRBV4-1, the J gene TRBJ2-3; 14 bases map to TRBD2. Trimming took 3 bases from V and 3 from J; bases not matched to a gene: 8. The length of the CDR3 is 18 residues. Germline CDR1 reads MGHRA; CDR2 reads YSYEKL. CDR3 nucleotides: TGCGCCAGCAGCCAGTCCGGGACTAGCGGGAGAGGGACAGATACGCAGTATTTT. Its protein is CASSQSGTSGRGTDTQYF.

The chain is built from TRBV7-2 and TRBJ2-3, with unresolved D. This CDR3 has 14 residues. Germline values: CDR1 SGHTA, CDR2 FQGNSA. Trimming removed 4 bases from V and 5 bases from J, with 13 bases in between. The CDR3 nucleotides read TGTGCCAGCAGCTCCGAGCGTGTCAGAGATACGCAGTATTTT. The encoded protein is CASSSERVRDTQYF.

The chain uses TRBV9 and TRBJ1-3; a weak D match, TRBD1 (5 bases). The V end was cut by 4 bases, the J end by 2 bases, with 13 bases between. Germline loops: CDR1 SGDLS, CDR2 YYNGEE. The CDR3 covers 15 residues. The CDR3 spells CASSPRAGTGNTIYF. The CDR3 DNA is TGTGCCAGCAGCCCCAGGGCTGGGACTGGAAACACCATATATTTT.

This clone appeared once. The CDR3 nucleotides are TGTGCCAGCAGTCCGGCCGGGACTAGCGGCTACGAGCAGTACTTC. Protein: CASSPAGTSGYEQYF. The rearrangement links TRBV6-5 to TRBJ2-7, with 11 bases aligning to TRBD2. The length of the CDR3 is 15 residues. The V gene end was trimmed by 5 bases and the J gene end by 3 bases; junction bases not matched to a gene: 6. In germline, CDR1 is MNHEY, CDR2 SVGAGI.

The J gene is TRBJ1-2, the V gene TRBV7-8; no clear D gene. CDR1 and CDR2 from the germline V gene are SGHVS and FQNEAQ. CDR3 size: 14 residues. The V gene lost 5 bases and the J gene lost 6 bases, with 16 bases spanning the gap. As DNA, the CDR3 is TGTGCCAGCAGCAGGCAGGTGGCAACCGATGGCTACACCTTC. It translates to CASSRQVATDGYTF.

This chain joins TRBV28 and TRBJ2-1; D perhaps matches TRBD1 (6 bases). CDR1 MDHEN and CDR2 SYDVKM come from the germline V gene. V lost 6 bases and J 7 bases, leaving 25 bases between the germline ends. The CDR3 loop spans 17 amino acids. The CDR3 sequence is CASSPRSRGQLTNEQFF. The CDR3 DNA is TGTGCCAGCAGCCCCCGGTCAAGAGGACAGCTGACTAATGAGCAGTTCTTC.

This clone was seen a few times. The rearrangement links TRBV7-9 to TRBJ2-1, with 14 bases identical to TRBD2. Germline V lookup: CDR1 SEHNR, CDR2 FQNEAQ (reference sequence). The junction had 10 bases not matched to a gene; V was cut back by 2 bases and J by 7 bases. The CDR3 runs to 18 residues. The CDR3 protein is CASSLPPRLAGGLNEQFF. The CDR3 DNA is TGTGCCAGCAGCTTACCGCCCCGACTAGCGGGAGGGTTGAATGAGCAGTTCTTC.

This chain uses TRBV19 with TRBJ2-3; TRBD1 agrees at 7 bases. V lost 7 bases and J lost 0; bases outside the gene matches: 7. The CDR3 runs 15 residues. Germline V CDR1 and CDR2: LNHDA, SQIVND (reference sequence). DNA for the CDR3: TGTGCCAGTACTCTCGGGACAGTGAGCACAGATACGCAGTATTTT. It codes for CASTLGTVSTDTQYF.

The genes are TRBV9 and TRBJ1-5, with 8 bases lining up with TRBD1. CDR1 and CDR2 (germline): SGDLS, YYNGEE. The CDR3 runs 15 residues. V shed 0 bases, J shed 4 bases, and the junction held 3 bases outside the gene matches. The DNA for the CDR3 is TGTGCCAGCAGCGTAGATACAGGGGGAAATCAGCCCCAGCATTTT. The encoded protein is CASSVDTGGNQPQHF.

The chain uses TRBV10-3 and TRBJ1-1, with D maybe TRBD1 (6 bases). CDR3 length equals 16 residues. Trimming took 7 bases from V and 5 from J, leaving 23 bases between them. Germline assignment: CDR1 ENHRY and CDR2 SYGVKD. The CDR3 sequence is CAINGRFGGAATEAFF. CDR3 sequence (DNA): TGTGCCATCAACGGACGCTTCGGGGGGGCTGCAACTGAAGCTTTCTTT.

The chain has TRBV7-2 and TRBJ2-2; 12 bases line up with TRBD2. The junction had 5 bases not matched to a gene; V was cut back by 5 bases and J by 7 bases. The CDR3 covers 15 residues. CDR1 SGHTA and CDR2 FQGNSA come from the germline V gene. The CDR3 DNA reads TGTGCCAGCAGCCTACTAGCGGGAGGAATCGGGGAGCTGTTTTTT. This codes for CASSLLAGGIGELFF. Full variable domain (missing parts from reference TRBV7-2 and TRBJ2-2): GAGVSQSPSNKVTEKGKDVELRCDPISGHTALYWYRQSLGQGLEFLIYFQGNSAPDKSGLPSDRFSAERTGGSVSTLTIQRTQQEDSAVYLCASSLLAGGIGELFFGEGSRLTVL.

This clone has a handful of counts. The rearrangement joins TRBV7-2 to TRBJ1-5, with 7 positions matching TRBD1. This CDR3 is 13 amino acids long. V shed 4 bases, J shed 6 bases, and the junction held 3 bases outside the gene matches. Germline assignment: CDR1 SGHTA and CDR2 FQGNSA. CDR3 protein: CASSSDRRQPQHF. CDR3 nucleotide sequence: TGTGCCAGCAGCTCGGACAGGCGTCAGCCCCAGCATTTT. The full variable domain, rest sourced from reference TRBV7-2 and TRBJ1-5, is GAGVSQSPSNKVTEKGKDVELRCDPISGHTALYWYRQSLGQGLEFLIYFQGNSAPDKSGLPSDRFSAERTGGSVSTLTIQRTQQEDSAVYLCASSSDRRQPQHFGDGTRLSIL.

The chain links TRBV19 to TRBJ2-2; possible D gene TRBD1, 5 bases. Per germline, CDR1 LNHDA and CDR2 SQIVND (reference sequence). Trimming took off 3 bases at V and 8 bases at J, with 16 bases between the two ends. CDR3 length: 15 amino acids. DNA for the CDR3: TGTGCCAGTAGTATCATTACCTTAGGACAAGGGGAGCTGTTTTTT. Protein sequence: CASSIITLGQGELFF. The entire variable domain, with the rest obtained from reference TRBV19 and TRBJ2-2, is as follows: DGGITQSPKYLFRKEGQNVTLSCEQNLNHDAMYWYRQDPGQGLRLIYYSQIVNDFQKGDIAEGYSVSREKKESFPLTVTSAQKNPTAFYLCASSIITLGQGELFFGEGSRLTVL.

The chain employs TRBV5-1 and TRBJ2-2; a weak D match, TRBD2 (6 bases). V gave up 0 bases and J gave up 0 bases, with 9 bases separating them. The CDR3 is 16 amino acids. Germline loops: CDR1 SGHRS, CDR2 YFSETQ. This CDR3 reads CASSLALAANTGELFF. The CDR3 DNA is TGCGCCAGCAGCTTGGCACTAGCAGCGAACACCGGGGAGCTGTTTTTT.

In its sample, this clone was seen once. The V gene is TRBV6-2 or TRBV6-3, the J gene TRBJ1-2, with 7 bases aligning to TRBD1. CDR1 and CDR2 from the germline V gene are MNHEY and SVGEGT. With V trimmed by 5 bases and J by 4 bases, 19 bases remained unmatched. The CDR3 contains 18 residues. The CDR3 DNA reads TGTGCCAGCAGTGCGGGCATCGGGACAGTCGACCAGTTCTATGGCTACACCTTC. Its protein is CASSAGIGTVDQFYGYTF.

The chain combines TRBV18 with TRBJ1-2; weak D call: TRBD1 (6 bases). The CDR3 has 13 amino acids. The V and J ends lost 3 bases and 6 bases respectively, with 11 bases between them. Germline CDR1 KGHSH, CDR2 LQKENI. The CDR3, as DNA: TGTGCCAGCTCACCTCTGTCAGGGGATGGCTACACCTTC. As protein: CASSPLSGDGYTF.

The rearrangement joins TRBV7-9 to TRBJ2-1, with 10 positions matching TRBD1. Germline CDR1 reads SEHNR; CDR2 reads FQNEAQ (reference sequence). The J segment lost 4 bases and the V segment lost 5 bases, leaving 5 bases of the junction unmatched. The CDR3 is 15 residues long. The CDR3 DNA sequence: TGTGCCAGCAGCCCTGGACAGGGGGTTTACAATGAGCAGTTCTTC. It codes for CASSPGQGVYNEQFF.

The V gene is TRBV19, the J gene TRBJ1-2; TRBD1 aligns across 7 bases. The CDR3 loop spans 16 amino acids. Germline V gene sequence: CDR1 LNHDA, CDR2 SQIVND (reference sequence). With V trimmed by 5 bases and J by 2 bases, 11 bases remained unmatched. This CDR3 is CASSPTRDRVNYGYTF. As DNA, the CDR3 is TGTGCCAGTAGTCCTACCCGTGACAGGGTGAACTATGGCTACACCTTC.

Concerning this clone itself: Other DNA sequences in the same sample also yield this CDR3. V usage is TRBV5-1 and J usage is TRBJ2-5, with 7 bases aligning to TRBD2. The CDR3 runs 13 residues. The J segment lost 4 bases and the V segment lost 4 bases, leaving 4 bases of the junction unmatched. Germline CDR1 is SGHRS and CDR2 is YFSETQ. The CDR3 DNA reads TGCGCCAGCAGCGGGTTAGCGGGAGAGACCCAGTACTTC. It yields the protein CASSGLAGETQYF.

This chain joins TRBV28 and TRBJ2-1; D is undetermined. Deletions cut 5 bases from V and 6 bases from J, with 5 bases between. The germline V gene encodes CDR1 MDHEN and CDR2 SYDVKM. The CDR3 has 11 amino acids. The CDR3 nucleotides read TGTGCCAGCAGTCTACTCAATGAGCAGTTCTTC. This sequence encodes CASSLLNEQFF.

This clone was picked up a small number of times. The CDR3 reads CASSYPQGGNTEAFF. CDR3 sequence (DNA): TGTGCCAGCAGTTACCCCCAGGGGGGGAACACTGAAGCTTTCTTT. The chain carries TRBV6-6 and TRBJ1-1; 7 bases match TRBD1. Unmatched junction bases numbered 4, after V lost 2 bases and J lost 1 base. CDR3 size: 15 residues. Germline-derived CDR1 and CDR2 are MNHNY and SVGAGI (reference sequence).

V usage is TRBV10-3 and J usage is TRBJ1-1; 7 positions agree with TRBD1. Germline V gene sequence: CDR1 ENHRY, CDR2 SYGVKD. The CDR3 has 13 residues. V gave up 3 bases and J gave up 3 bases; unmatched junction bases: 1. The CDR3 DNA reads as TGTGCCATCAGTGACAGGGGGGACACTGAAGCTTTCTTT. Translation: CAISDRGDTEAFF.

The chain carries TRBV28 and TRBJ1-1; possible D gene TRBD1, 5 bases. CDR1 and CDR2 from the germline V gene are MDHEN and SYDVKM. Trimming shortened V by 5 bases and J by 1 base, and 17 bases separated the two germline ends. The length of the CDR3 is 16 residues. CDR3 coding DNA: TGTGCCAGCAGTCCTGAAGGCCGGGGGAGGAACACTGAAGCTTTCTTT. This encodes CASSPEGRGRNTEAFF.

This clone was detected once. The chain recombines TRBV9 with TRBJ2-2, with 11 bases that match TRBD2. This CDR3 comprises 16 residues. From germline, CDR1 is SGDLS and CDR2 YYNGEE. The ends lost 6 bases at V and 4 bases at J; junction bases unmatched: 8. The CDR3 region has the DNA TGTGCCAGCACCATTAGCGGGGGGGACTTCACCGGGGAGCTGTTTTTT. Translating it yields CASTISGGDFTGELFF.